The sequence of this T cell receptor beta chain was determined in a study of T cell responses to AZD1222 COVID-19 vaccine. With regard to this clone: Its antigen remains unidentified.

TCRdb keeps only in-frame clones here, not all; method: immunoSEQ multiplex PCR. Counted here are some 110,000 clones, 88% occurring once; the ten biggest clones make up roughly 2.5%. This CDR3 contains 14 residues. Trimming took off 5 bases at V and 5 bases at J, with 14 bases between the two ends. Germline lookup yields CDR1 SGHDT and CDR2 YYEEEE. Overall study findings and caveats: Nearly half of spike-specific TCRs reportedly go after variant regions that carry no mutations.

The rearrangement joins TRBV5-6 to TRBJ1-5, with D possibly being TRBD1 (5 bases). The source is an adult in good health. This material consisted of peripheral blood, taken on day 0 of AZD1222 vaccination. CDR3 bases: TGTGCCAGCAGGTCAGGACCGGGGGATCAGCCCCAGCATTTT. It yields the protein CASRSGPGDQPQHF.